This T cell receptor beta chain was profiled in a study of blood T cell repertoires in COVID-19. Looking at the study overall: Acute and convalescent COVID-19 specimens originated in the United States, Italy and Spain.

Repertoires were generated with immunoSEQ multiplex PCR, while TCRdb's copy carries only in-frame clones and drops some. The sample has 150,000 to 200,000 clones, approximately 86% seen once. Germline CDR1 reads MNHNY; CDR2 reads SVGAGI (reference sequence). CDR3 length equals 15 residues. Between the trimmed V and J ends, which lost 7 bases and 0 bases, there was a span of 13 bases. Patients at the Seattle site were enrolled during active infection and followed longitudinally. The sequence derives from a man in his fifties or sixties with COVID-19, enrolled during active disease. The V call is TRBV6-6, the J call TRBJ1-5; no reliable D call. The sample comprised peripheral blood. The CDR3 protein is CASTPVEVSNQPQHF. The CDR3 region has the DNA TGTGCCAGCACCCCGGTTGAGGTTAGCAATCAGCCCCAGCATTTT.